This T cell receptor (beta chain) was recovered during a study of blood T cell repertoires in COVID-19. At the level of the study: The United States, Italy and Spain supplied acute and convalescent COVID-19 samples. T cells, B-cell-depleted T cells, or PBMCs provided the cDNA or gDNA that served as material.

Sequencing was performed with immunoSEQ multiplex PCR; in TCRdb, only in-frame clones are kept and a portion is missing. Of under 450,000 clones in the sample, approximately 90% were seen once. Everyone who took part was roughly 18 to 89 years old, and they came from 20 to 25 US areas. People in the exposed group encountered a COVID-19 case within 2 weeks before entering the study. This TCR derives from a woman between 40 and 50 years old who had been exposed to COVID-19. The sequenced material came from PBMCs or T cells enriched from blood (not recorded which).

The CDR3 DNA is TGTGCCAGAAGCTTATATTCAGGGATGGGATATGGCTACACCTTC. This gives the protein CARSLYSGMGYGYTF. J is TRBJ1-2 and V is TRBV5-3; possibly TRBD1 for D (5 bases). TRBV5-3 is treated as an ORF (open reading frame) with a function not yet certain. This CDR3 is 15 amino acids long. Trimming left V 2 bases short and J 5 bases short, with 16 bases between.